These T cell receptor beta chains were read from a single sample in a study of blood T cell repertoires in COVID-19. Sequencing was performed with immunoSEQ multiplex PCR; in TCRdb, only in-frame clones are kept and a portion is missing. The repertoire holds over 120,000 clones, with around 86% as singletons. The source material was PBMCs or T cells enriched from blood (not recorded which). The receptor set was obtained from a man between 60 and 75 years old who had recovered from COVID-19. The conserved cysteine and the conserved F or W are not part of the CDR3 here.

v_call cdr3_aa
TRBV6-5 ASSYSRNSNQPQH
TRBV7-2 ASSPSVGGYGYT
TRBV7-9 ASSAVGDRGSYGYT
TRBV2 ASRDSLVSPLH
TRBV28 ASQRGDRGPYPY
TRBV2 ASSESEEQF
TRBV5-1 ASSSDGVVGTEAF
TRBV9 ASSVAGTSYHEQF
TRBV18 ASSPQGLDYGYT
TRBV27 ASSPGGSNEKLF
TRBV7-2 ASSLGAGGELF
TRBV5-4 ASGNRDLSYEQY
TRBV5-1 ASSRTRNTEAF
TRBV3-1/TRBV3-2 ASSSVAGGSNQPQH
TRBV19 ASSIHQGLRDNEQF
TRBV9 ASSAGLELSTDTQY
TRBV2 ASGIKRGETQY
TRBV6-5 ASSTRGGRNTIY
TRBV5-6 ASSQRTGGNTGELF
TRBV10-2 ASTGGPGTGELF
TRBV28 ASSLEGWNYGYT